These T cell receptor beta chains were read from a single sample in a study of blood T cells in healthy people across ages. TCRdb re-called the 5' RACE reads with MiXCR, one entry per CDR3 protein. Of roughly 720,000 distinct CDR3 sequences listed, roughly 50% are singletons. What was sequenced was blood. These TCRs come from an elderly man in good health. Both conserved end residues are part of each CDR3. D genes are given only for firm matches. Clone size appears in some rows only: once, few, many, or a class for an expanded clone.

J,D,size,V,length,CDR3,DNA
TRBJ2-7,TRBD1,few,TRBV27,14,CASSSRTGSYEQYF,TGTGCCAGCAGTTCCCGGACAGGCTCCTACGAGCAGTACTTC
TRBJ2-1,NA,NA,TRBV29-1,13,CSVAQTSQGEQFF,TGCAGCGTTGCCCAGACTAGTCAGGGTGAGCAGTTCTTC
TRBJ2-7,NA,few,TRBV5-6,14,CASSQRDTSYEQYF,TGTGCCAGCAGTCAAAGGGACACTTCCTACGAGCAGTACTTC
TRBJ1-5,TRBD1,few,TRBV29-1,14,CSAAGTGNSQPQHF,TGCAGCGCAGCCGGGACAGGGAACAGTCAGCCCCAGCATTTT
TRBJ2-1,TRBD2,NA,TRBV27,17,CASSLFPSGLSYNEQFF,TGTGCCAGCAGTTTATTTCCTAGCGGCTTGTCCTACAATGAGCAGTTCTTC
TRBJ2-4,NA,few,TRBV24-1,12,CATSENRGHQYF,TGTGCCACCAGCGAGAACCGGGGGCATCAGTACTTC
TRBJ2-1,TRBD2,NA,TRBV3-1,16,CASSLVRGERYNEQFF,TGTGCCAGCAGCCTTGTTCGGGGGGAGAGATACAATGAGCAGTTCTTC
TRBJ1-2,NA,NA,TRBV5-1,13,CASKAEGVGGYTF,TGCGCCAGCAAGGCCGAGGGAGTTGGAGGCTACACCTTC
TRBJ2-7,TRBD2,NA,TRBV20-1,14,CSLSGRKTYNEQYF,TGCAGTCTAAGCGGGAGGAAAACCTACAATGAGCAGTACTTC
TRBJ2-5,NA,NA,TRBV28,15,CASSLSRRGVEEQYF,TGTGCCAGCAGTTTATCGAGGAGGGGAGTGGAGGAGCAGTACTTC
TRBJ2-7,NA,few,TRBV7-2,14,CASSLEGRAAEQYF,TGTGCCAGCAGCTTGGAAGGTAGGGCGGCTGAGCAGTACTTC
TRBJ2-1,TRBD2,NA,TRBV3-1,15,CASSQLAGVYNEQFF,TGTGCCAGCAGCCAACTAGCGGGAGTCTACAATGAGCAGTTCTTC
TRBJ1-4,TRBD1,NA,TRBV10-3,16,CAISGSQGARWEKLFF,TGTGCCATCAGTGGATCACAGGGGGCGCGTTGGGAAAAACTGTTTTTT
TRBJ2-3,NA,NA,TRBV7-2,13,CASSSQMGDTQYF,TGTGCCAGCAGCTCCCAAATGGGAGATACGCAGTATTTT
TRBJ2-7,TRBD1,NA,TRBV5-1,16,CASSLDRGQSTYEQYF,TGCGCCAGCAGCTTGGACAGGGGGCAAAGTACTTACGAGCAGTACTTC
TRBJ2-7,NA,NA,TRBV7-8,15,CASSPIQGSSYEQYF,TGTGCCAGCAGCCCTATACAGGGATCTTCCTACGAGCAGTACTTC
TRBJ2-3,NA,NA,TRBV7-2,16,CASSLALVWVTDTQYF,TGTGCCAGCAGCTTAGCACTTGTCTGGGTCACAGATACGCAGTATTTT
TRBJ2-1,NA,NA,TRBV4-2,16,CASSPGTAGTYNEQFF,TGTGCCAGCAGCCCAGGGACGGCGGGAACCTACAATGAGCAGTTCTTC
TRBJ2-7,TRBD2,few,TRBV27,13,CASKALAGQEQYF,TGTGCCAGCAAGGCCCTAGCGGGGCAAGAGCAGTACTTC
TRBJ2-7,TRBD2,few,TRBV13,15,CASSPTGTTRYEQYF,TGTGCCAGCAGCCCAACCGGGACTACCAGATACGAGCAGTACTTC
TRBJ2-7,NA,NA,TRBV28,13,CASSLTNPIEQYF,TGTGCCAGCAGTCTAACAAACCCTATCGAGCAGTACTTC
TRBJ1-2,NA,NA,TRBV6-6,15,CASSYGGGLNDGYTF,TGTGCCAGCAGTTACGGTGGGGGGCTCAACGATGGCTACACCTTC
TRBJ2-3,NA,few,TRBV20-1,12,CSAPDPGRYAYF,TGCAGTGCCCCGGACCCGGGCAGATACGCGTATTTT
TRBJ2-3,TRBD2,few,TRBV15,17,CATSKDLAGGHGDTQYF,TGTGCCACCAGCAAAGACCTAGCGGGAGGGCATGGAGATACGCAGTATTTT
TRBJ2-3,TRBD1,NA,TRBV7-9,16,CASSLAMTGSTDTQYF,TGTGCCAGCAGCTTAGCGATGACAGGGAGCACAGATACGCAGTATTTT
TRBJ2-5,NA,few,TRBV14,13,CASSRGHGETQYF,TGTGCCAGCAGCCGCGGACATGGAGAGACCCAGTACTTC
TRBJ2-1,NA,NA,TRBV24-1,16,CATSDTSGSRYNEQFF,TGTGCCACCAGTGATACAAGCGGGTCTCGGTACAATGAGCAGTTCTTC
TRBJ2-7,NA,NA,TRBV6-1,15,CASSEGQTKTYEQYF,TGTGCCAGCAGTGAAGGTCAGACTAAGACCTACGAGCAGTACTTC
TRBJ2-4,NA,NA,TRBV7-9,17,CASSLVARGAAKNIQYF,TGTGCCAGCAGCTTAGTAGCCCGGGGGGCAGCCAAAAACATTCAGTACTTC
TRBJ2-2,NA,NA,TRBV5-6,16,CASSHYGAGNTGELFF,TGTGCCAGCAGCCACTATGGGGCCGGGAACACCGGGGAGCTGTTTTTT
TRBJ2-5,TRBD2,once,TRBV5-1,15,CASSLSGGLSETQYF,TGCGCCAGCAGCTTGTCTGGGGGACTATCAGAGACCCAGTACTTC